These 18 T cell receptor beta chains were all obtained from the same sample, sequenced in a study of early T cells in non-severe SARS-CoV-2 infection. TCRdb fed the 5' RACE reads into MiXCR, producing one record per CDR3 protein. This sample carries some 70,000 distinct CDR3 sequences, 10% to 15% of them seen once, and the ten largest clones take 3.9%. Material for sequencing was whole blood. These receptors were collected from an adult who was a healthcare worker with PCR-confirmed SARS-CoV-2 infection or an uninfected control (not recorded which).

This clonotype was recorded many times. V gene TRBV2 combines with J gene TRBJ2-3; 8 bases line up with TRBD1. The CDR3 sequence is 16 residues long. The ends lost 4 bases at V and 0 bases at J; junction bases unmatched: 6. Germline-derived CDR1 and CDR2 are SNHLY and FYNNEI. The DNA for the CDR3 is TGTGCCAGCAGTGGGGACAGGAAAACTAGCACAGATACGCAGTATTTT. This translates into CASSGDRKTSTDTQYF.

This clonotype showed up many times. The gene calls are TRBV6-2 or TRBV6-3 and TRBJ2-3; 11 bases line up with TRBD2. J lost 0 bases, V lost 3 bases, and 11 bases had no gene match. CDR1 is MNHEY, CDR2 SVGEGT, per germline. The CDR3 covers 19 residues. CDR3 loop: CASSYLIGGLADSTDTQYF. CDR3 nucleotides: TGTGCCAGCAGTTATTTGATAGGGGGACTAGCGGATAGCACAGATACGCAGTATTTT.

The chain has TRBV6-5 and TRBJ2-5; D unresolved. V dropped 0 bases and J dropped 1 base, with 6 bases sitting between them. CDR1 MNHEY and CDR2 SVGAGI come from the germline V gene. The CDR3 totals 14 residues. CDR3 protein: CASSYSQAQETQYF. The CDR3 DNA follows: TGTGCCAGCAGTTACTCCCAGGCCCAAGAGACCCAGTACTTC.

This clonotype was counted many times. The J gene is TRBJ2-1, the V gene TRBV29-1; 7 nucleotides agree with TRBD2. V shed 6 bases and J 2 bases; nucleotides not matched to a gene: 7. This CDR3 contains 14 residues. Germline CDR1 reads SQVTM; CDR2 reads ANQGSEA. Here the CDR3 reads CSVPLSGTYNEQFF. The CDR3 DNA is TGCAGCGTCCCCCTAAGCGGGACCTACAATGAGCAGTTCTTC.

Note on this clonotype: With a much larger clone just one base away, this may be a read error. The chain links TRBV29-1 to TRBJ2-5, with D unclear. The length of the CDR3 is 14 residues. V was shortened by 3 bases and J by 1 base, with 12 bases between the two germline ends. The germline gives CDR1 SQVTM, CDR2 ANQGSEA. The CDR3 loop reads CSVDARVSQETQYF. For the CDR3, the DNA is TGCAGCGTTGATGCGAGAGTCTCCCAAGAGACCCAGTACTTC.

In this sample, this clonotype turned up a few times. Germline is not matched at one junction end, which may reflect a read error. V and J are TRBV12-3 or TRBV12-4 and TRBJ2-4; D uncertain. This CDR3 spans 12 amino acids. CDR3 sequence: CASSLGVGPLSF. CDR3 bases: TGTGCCAGCAGTTTAGGGGTGGGTCCCCTGAGCTTC.

This clonotype was seen more than once but under ten times. CDR3 nucleotide sequence: TGTGCCAGCAGCTTTGGGGGGCGCTGGAATGAGCAGTTCTTC. This codes for CASSFGGRWNEQFF. The V gene is TRBV7-8, the J gene TRBJ2-1; D possibly uses TRBD1 or TRBD2 (6 bases each). The CDR3 is 14 residues long. The V gene lost 3 bases and the J gene lost 7 bases, with 13 bases spanning the gap. From germline, CDR1 is SGHVS and CDR2 FQNEAQ.

The table lists this clonotype with a few counts. The V and J genes are TRBV5-1 and TRBJ2-2; D tentatively fits TRBD1 or TRBD2 (5 bases each). Germline values: CDR1 SGHRS, CDR2 YFSETQ. V lost 6 bases, J lost 4 bases, and 16 bases lay in between. The CDR3 is made up of 15 amino acids. CDR3 protein: CASTPMGPFTGELFF. The CDR3 coding sequence is TGCGCCAGCACCCCGATGGGACCGTTCACCGGGGAGCTGTTTTTT.

This chain's CDR3 is CATSRGGEQFF. The CDR3 coding sequence is TGTGCCACCTCCCGAGGCGGTGAGCAGTTCTTC. The J gene is TRBJ2-1, the V gene TRBV6-4; no reliable D call. The CDR3 runs to 11 residues. Germline CDR1 MRHNA, CDR2 SNTAGT. Trimming shortened V by 10 bases and J by 9 bases, and 13 bases separated the two germline ends.

This clonotype appeared many times. V is TRBV15 and J is TRBJ2-5, with TRBD2 identical over 7 bases. The CDR3 loop spans 14 amino acids. The germline V gene has CDR1 LNHNV and CDR2 YYDKDF (reference sequence). J gave up 4 bases and V 5 bases, and 7 bases lay outside the gene matches. The CDR3 DNA is TGTGCCACCAGCGGTAGCGGGTCGGGAGAGACCCAGTACTTC. Protein product: CATSGSGSGETQYF. Drawing the rest from reference TRBV15 and TRBJ2-5, the complete variable domain is DAMVIQNPRYQVTQFGKPVTLSCSQTLNHNVMYWYQQKSSQAPKLLFHYYDKDFNNEADTPDNFQSRRPNTSFCFLDIRSPGLGDTAMYLCATSGSGSGETQYFGPGTRLLVL.

Ten or more counts support this clonotype. The gene calls are TRBV21-1 and TRBJ2-7; TRBD1 is the table's D call, not checked against the DNA. TRBV21-1 counts as a pseudogene. The CDR3 is 15 residues long. CDR3 bases: TGTGCCAGCAGCGCAAAAGGGCGCAAGTCTTACGAGCAGTACTTC. Translated: CASSAKGRKSYEQYF.

This clonotype was seen a few times. V gene TRBV28 combines with J gene TRBJ1-2; the D gene is possibly TRBD1 (6 bases). The V gene lost 5 bases and the J gene lost 8 bases, with 12 bases spanning the gap. CDR3 length: 12 amino acids. Germline V CDR1 and CDR2: MDHEN, SYDVKM. The CDR3: CASSLGQLGYTF. In DNA, the CDR3 is TGTGCCAGCAGTCTCGGACAGCTGGGCTACACCTTC.

The V and J genes are TRBV20-1 and TRBJ2-1, with D perhaps matching TRBD2 (6 bases). Germline V lookup: CDR1 DFQATT, CDR2 SNEGSKA (reference sequence). The V end lost 1 base, the J end lost 4 bases, and 14 bases lay between the germline ends. The CDR3 consists of 15 residues. For the CDR3, the DNA is TGCAGTGCTAGAGGTGGCGGGACCAATTACAATGAGCAGTTCTTC. It codes for CSARGGGTNYNEQFF.

CDR3 nucleotides: TGTGCCAGCAGCTGGACAGTTCAAGAGACCCAGTACTTC. It translates to CASSWTVQETQYF. The chain couples TRBV7-3 to TRBJ2-5, with D perhaps matching TRBD1 (6 bases). Germline CDR1 reads SGHTA; CDR2 reads FQGTGA. The CDR3 is made up of 13 amino acids. V lost 4 bases, J lost 2 bases, and 8 bases lay in between.

This clonotype has more than one count but fewer than ten. The V gene is TRBV28, the J gene TRBJ2-7; tentatively, D is TRBD1 (6 bases). This CDR3 comprises 14 residues. V was trimmed by 6 bases and J by 0 bases, leaving 12 bases between them. Germline lookup yields CDR1 MDHEN and CDR2 SYDVKM. The CDR3 nucleotides are TGTGCCAGCAGCTACAGGGTCAGCTCCTACGAGCAGTACTTC. Translation: CASSYRVSSYEQYF.

The chain recombines TRBV28 with TRBJ2-7, with D possibly matching TRBD2 (6 bases). CDR3 length equals 11 residues. V dropped 11 bases and J dropped 5 bases, with 13 bases sitting between them. Germline-derived CDR1 and CDR2 are MDHEN and SYDVKM. CDR3 DNA sequence: TGTGCCTGCCGGGGGTTTGACGAGCAGTACTTC. Encoded protein: CACRGFDEQYF.

This clonotype has more than one count but fewer than ten. The chain joins TRBV21-1 to TRBJ2-2; the table assigns TRBD2, which was not confirmed against the DNA. TRBV21-1 is given as a pseudogene. This CDR3 has 21 residues. CDR3 protein: CASSKCIGLAGERRNTGELFF. The DNA for the CDR3 is TGTGCCAGCAGCAAATGCATCGGACTAGCGGGAGAGCGACGAAACACCGGGGAGCTGTTTTTT.

In its sample, this clonotype was seen many times. The gene calls are TRBV7-3 and TRBJ2-5, with D tentatively TRBD2 (5 bases). The V end lost 1 base, the J end lost 5 bases, and 17 bases lay between the germline ends. This CDR3 is 16 amino acids long. Germline-derived CDR1 and CDR2 are SGHTA and FQGTGA. CDR3 in DNA: TGTGCCAGCAGCTTAATGGGCGCGGGCTTGGGGGAGACCCAGTACTTC. Amino acids: CASSLMGAGLGETQYF. The whole variable domain, filled in from reference TRBV7-3 and TRBJ2-5, reads GAGVSQTPSNKVTEKGKYVELRCDPISGHTALYWYRQSLGQGPEFLIYFQGTGAADDSGLPNDRFFAVRPEGSVSTLKIQRTERGDSAVYLCASSLMGAGLGETQYFGPGTRLLVL.